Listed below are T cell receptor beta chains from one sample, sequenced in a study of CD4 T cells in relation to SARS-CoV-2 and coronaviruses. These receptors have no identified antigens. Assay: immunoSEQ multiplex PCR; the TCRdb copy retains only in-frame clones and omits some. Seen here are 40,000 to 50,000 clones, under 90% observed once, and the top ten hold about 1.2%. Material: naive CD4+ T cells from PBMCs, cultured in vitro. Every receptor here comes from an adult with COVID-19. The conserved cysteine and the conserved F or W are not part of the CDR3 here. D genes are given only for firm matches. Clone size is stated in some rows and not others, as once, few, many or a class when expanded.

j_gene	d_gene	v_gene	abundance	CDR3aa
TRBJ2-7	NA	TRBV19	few	ASQSTSRGIYEQY
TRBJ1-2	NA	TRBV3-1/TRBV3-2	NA	ASSQFPAYGYT
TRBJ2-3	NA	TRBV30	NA	ASANGWGTDTQY
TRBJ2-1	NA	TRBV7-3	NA	ASSLVRSYNEQF
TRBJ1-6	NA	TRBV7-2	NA	ASSWEGGSYNSPLH
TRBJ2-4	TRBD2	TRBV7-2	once	ASSLSSGRAIEY
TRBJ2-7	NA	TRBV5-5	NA	ASSQGRNEQY
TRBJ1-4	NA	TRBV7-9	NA	ASSYQATNEKLF
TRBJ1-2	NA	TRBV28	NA	ASSPSGQPNYGYT
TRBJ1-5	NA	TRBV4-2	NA	ASSQGTWGPNQPQH
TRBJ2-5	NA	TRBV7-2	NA	ASSLAREETQY
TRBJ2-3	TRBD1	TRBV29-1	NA	SVLTGGTDTQY
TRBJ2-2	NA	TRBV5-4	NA	ASSPGQYTSFGELF
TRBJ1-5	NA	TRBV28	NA	ASTEPVRGGGQPQH
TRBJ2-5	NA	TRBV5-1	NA	ASSLGTAQETQY
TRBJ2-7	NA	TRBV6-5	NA	ASTTRLDSSYEQY
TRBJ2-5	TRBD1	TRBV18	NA	ASLLTGGGETQY
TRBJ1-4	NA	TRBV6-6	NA	ASSYWRGGSNEKLF
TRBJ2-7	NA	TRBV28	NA	ASSFNSLYEQY
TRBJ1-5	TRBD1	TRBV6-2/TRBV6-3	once	ASSNRQGQGSPQH
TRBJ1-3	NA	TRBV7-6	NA	ASSLLIGRGDSGNTIY
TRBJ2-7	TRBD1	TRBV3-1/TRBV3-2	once	ASSQAGQIVYEQY
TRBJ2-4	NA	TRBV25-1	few	ASSESPLAEGGNIQY
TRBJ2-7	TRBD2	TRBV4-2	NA	ASSQDRLAVSYEQY
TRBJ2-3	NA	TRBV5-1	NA	ASSGGTFSSTDTQY
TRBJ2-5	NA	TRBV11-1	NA	ASSLGQGETQY
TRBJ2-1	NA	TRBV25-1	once	ASSEATRGNEQF
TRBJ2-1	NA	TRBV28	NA	ASTMLGGSNEQF
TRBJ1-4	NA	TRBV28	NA	ASSPPPGRTNEKLF
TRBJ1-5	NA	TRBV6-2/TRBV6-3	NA	ASSNDGLQPQH
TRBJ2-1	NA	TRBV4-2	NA	ASSQLKGGRTYNEQF
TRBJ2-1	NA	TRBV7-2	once	ASSLIVEQF
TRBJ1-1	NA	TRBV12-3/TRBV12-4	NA	ASSFVDTEAF
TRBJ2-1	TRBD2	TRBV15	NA	ATSDGLAGVRYNEQF
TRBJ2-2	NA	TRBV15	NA	ATSRTSNTGELF
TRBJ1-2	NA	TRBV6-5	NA	ATSGIYGYT
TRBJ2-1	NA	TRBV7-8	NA	ASSLRAAYNEQF
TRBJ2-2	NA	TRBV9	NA	ASTGLINTGELF
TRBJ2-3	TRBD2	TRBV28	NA	ASSLRPRLAGIPDTQY
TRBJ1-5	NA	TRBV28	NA	ASSLETVNQPQH
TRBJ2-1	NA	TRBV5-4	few	ASSLGQGSYNEQF
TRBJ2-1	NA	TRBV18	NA	ASSPGAVSYNEQF